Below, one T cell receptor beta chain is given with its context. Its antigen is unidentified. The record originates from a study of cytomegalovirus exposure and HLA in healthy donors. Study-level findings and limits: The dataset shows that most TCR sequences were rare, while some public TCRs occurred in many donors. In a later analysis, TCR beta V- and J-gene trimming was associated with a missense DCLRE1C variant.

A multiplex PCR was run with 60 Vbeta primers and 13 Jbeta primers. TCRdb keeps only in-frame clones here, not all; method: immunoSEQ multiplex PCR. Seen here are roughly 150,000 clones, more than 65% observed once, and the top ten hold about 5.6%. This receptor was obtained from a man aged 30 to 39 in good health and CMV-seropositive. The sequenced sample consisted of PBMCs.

The CDR3 nucleotides are TGTGCCAGTAGTATTGGGACAACCTCTGGAAACACCATATATTTT. This gives the protein CASSIGTTSGNTIYF. The chain has TRBV19 and TRBJ1-3, with a possible D match to TRBD1 (6 bases). The V end was cut by 3 bases, the J end by 0 bases, with 9 bases between. Per the germline V gene, CDR1 is LNHDA and CDR2 is SQIVND (reference sequence). The CDR3 totals 15 residues.